A single sample gave rise to the 9 T cell receptor beta chains below, sequenced in a study of shared clonotypes between healthy human individuals. The method was immunoSEQ multiplex PCR; TCRdb's version includes in-frame clones alone and lacks a portion of them. Of around 510,000 clones in the sample, around 95% are singletons; the top ten hold about 0.067%. Sample: naive CD4+ T cells sorted from blood. Subset of the sample: CD45RA+ positively selected. All receptors derive from a woman younger than 45 in good health.

J is TRBJ2-3 and V is TRBV27; D ambiguous. Deletions cut 0 bases from V and 4 bases from J, with 5 bases between. From germline, CDR1 is MNHEY and CDR2 SMNVEV (reference sequence). There are 13 residues in the CDR3. In nucleotides, the CDR3 is TGTGCCAGCAGTTTATCCTCCCCAGATACGCAGTATTTT. Amino acid sequence: CASSLSSPDTQYF.

Note on this clone: The same CDR3 also results from other DNA sequences found in this sample. The rearrangement joins TRBV9 to TRBJ2-2; D may be TRBD2 (6 bases). Germline V gives CDR1 SGDLS, CDR2 YYNGEE. The CDR3 has 15 amino acids. Trimming removed 0 bases from V and 4 bases from J, with 10 bases in between. The CDR3 bases are TGTGCCAGCAGCGTAGGGCAGGGAGGCACCGGGGAGCTGTTTTTT. Translated, it gives CASSVGQGGTGELFF.

This sequence joins TRBV27 and TRBJ1-2; D not certain. The CDR3 has 14 amino acids. Germline V lookup: CDR1 MNHEY, CDR2 SMNVEV (reference sequence). V lost 5 bases and J lost 7, with 17 bases in between. CDR3: CASSPNLRVGGYTF. CDR3 bases: TGTGCCAGCAGTCCTAACTTAAGGGTTGGTGGCTACACCTTC.

The chain joins TRBV18 to TRBJ1-1; TRBD1 matches 9 bases. The V gene end was trimmed by 1 base and the J gene end by 5 bases; junction bases not matched to a gene: 8. This CDR3 has 16 residues. Germline CDR1 KGHSH, CDR2 LQKENI. This chain's CDR3 is CASSPLQGAQDTEAFF. The CDR3 nucleotides read TGTGCCAGCTCACCACTACAGGGGGCCCAAGATACTGAAGCTTTCTTT.

The chain links TRBV19 to TRBJ1-5; D remains ambiguous. Deletions cut 3 bases from V and 9 bases from J, with 18 bases between. The CDR3 is made up of 15 amino acids. Per germline, CDR1 LNHDA and CDR2 SQIVND (reference sequence). CDR3 amino acids: CASSIDPAPDPPQHF. CDR3 nucleotide sequence: TGTGCCAGTAGTATTGATCCGGCACCGGACCCGCCCCAGCATTTT.

The rearrangement links TRBV7-2 to TRBJ2-6, with D unresolved. Germline V gene sequence: CDR1 SGHTA, CDR2 FQGNSA. The V end lost 3 bases, the J end lost 1 base, and 10 bases lay between the germline ends. The CDR3 loop spans 16 amino acids. The CDR3 loop is CASSFGETSGANVLTF. CDR3 nucleotide sequence: TGTGCCAGCAGCTTTGGGGAAACTTCTGGGGCCAACGTCCTGACTTTC.

The chain's CDR3 is CASSPSENQPQHF. DNA for the CDR3: TGTGCCAGCTCACCATCAGAAAATCAGCCCCAGCATTTT. The chain recombines TRBV18 with TRBJ1-5; D not certain. Germline-derived CDR1 and CDR2 are KGHSH and LQKENI. The CDR3 has 13 residues. V lost 2 bases to trimming and J lost 4 bases, with 6 bases between them.

The V call is TRBV19, the J call TRBJ2-7; no reliable D call. CDR3 length: 15 residues. V lost 5 bases and J lost 3, with 17 bases in between. CDR1 and CDR2 from the germline V gene are LNHDA and SQIVND (reference sequence). The chain's CDR3 is CASSSGTGAIYEQYF. For the CDR3, the DNA is TGTGCCAGTAGTTCCGGAACCGGCGCTATCTACGAGCAGTACTTC.

This chain joins TRBV11-2 and TRBJ2-3; 10 bases agree with TRBD2. The J segment lost 6 bases and the V segment lost 6 bases, leaving 15 bases of the junction unmatched. Germline V CDR1 and CDR2: SGHAT, FQNNGV. The CDR3 runs to 17 residues. CDR3 sequence reads: CASSSGDLAGVTDTQYF. The CDR3 DNA follows: TGTGCCAGCAGTTCAGGGGACCTAGCGGGAGTCACTGATACGCAGTATTTT.